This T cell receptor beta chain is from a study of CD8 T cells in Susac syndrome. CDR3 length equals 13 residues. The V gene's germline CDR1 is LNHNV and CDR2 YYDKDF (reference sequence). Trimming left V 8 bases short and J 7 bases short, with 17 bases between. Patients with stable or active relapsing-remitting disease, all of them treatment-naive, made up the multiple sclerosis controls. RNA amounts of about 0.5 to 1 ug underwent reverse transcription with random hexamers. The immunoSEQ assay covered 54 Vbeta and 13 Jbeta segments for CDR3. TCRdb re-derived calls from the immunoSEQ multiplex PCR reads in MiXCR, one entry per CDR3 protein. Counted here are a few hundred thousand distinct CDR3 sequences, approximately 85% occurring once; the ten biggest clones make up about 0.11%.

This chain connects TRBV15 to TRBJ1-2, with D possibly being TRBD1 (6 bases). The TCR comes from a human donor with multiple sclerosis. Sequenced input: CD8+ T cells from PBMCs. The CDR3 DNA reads TGTGCCACCCAAGACCGGGGGGCACTTGGCTACACCTTC. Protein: CATQDRGALGYTF.